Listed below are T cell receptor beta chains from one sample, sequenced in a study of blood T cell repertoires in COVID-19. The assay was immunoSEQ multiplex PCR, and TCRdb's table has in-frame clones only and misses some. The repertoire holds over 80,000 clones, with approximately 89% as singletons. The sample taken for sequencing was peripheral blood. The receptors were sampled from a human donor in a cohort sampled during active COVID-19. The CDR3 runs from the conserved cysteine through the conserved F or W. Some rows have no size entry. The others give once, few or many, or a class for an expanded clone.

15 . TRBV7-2 CASSSQTRPQETQYF
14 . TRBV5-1 CASSWMESVYEQYF
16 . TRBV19 CASTPPGGRDTGELFF
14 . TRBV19 CASSSGRYTGELFF
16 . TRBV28 CASSLGTVGGLGKLFF
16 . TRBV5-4 CASTLQKGQRVETQYF
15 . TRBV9 CASSSGTRSRETQYF
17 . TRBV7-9 CASSSSGTKYSNQPQHF
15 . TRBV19 CASSAPDRFSYEQYF
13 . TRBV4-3 CASSQTTNTEAFF
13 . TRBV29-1 CSVSPGTGYGYTF
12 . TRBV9 CASSAKGNEQFF
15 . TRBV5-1 CASSLALGQYYEQYF
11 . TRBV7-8 CASSPGVQAFF
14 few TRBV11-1 CASSEVGNSREQYF
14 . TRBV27 CASSPIYNTGELFF
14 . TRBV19 CASSIAGGGSPLHF
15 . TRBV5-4 CASSGLAGYTDTQYF
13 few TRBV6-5 CASSYYRENEAFF
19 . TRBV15 CATERGQLKPGQSNQPQHF
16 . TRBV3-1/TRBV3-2 CASSQPLAGVTDTQYF
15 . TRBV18 CASSSRDSTNEKLFF
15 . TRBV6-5 CASSPGQSPNEKLFF
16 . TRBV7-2 CASSLAGASGYNEQFF
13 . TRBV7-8 CASSWRGDQPQHF
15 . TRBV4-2 CASSHPGQGGNIQYF
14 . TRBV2 CASSQQGFNYGYTF
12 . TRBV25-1 CASSQLREGLFF
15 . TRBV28 CASSPPTGLGTEAFF
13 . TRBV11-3 CASSSNRADTQYF
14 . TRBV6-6 CASSYAEGNTEAFF
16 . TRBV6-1 CASSERRAGGPDTQYF
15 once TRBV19 CASSSPLVRTGELFF
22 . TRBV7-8 CASSPQGPFWGGSILDYNEQFF
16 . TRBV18 CASSHRTSGSRETQYF
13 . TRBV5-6 CASSLARGWGYTF
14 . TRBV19 CASSMVPGSYEQYF
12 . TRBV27 CASSFERGTQYF
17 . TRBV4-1 CASSPGGLASSTDTQYF
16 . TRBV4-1 CASSQLEAGANYGYTF
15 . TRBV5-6 CASTRQGAIRYGYTF
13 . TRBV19 CASMAPGLGKLFF
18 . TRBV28 CASRLRDGQLPSTDTQYF
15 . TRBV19 CASSRLLGVSYEQYF
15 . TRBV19 CATTRLGQAGETQYF
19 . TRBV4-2 CASSPGLAGGRDGTDTQYF
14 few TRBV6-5 CASSSDSSLYEQYF
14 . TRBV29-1 CSVVDTSSYYGYTF
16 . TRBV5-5 CASSLSGTDMNTEAFF
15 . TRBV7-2 CASSSTGGAGNIQYF
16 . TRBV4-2 CASSPKGSGGPGEQYF
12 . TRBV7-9 CASSLVPGEAFF
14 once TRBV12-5 CAMWDRANTGELFF
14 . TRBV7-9 CASSLARGTETQYF